The source of this T cell receptor (beta chain) is a study of blood T cell repertoires in COVID-19. On the study more broadly: The United States, Italy and Spain provided the acute and convalescent COVID-19 samples. Nucleic acid was either cDNA or gDNA, and it came from T cells, B-cell-depleted T cells, or PBMCs.

This clone was recorded once. The length of the CDR3 is 14 residues. Germline CDR1 SGHVS, CDR2 FQNEAQ. Unmatched junction bases numbered 3, after V lost 4 bases and J lost 3 bases. Under the authors' procedure: Estimates of nucleated cell counts were drawn from the amplification of reference gene primers. Profiled with immunoSEQ multiplex PCR; TCRdb holds only in-frame clones, not every one. V, J and clone size are taken as reported in that table, and D and trimming were inferred from the DNA itself. The sample consists of around 35,000 clones, approximately 89% of them appearing once. The clonotype comes from a human donor in a cohort sampled during active COVID-19. Sequencing was performed on peripheral blood. The chain recombines TRBV7-8 with TRBJ1-3; 7 positions match TRBD1. CDR3 sequence reads: CASSYQGDGNTIYF. The CDR3 coding sequence is TGTGCCAGCAGCTACCAGGGGGATGGAAACACCATATATTTT.